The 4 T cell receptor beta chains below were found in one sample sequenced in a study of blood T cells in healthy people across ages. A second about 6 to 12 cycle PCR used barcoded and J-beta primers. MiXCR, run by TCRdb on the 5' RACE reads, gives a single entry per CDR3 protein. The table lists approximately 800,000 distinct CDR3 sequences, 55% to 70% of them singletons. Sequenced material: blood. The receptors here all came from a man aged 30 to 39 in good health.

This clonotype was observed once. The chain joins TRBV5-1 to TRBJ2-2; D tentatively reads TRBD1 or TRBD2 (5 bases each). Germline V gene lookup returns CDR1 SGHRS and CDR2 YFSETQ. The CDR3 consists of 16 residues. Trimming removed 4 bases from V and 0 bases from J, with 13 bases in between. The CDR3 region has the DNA TGCGCCAGCAGCCTGGCCGGGACGACGAACACCGGGGAGCTGTTTTTT. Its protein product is CASSLAGTTNTGELFF.

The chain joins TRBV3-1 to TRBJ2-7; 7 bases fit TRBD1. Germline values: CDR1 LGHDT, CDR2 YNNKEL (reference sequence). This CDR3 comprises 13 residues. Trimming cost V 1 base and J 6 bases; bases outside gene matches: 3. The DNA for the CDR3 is TGTGCCAGCAGCCAAGCGCCAGGGGGCGAGCAGTACTTC. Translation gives CASSQAPGGEQYF.

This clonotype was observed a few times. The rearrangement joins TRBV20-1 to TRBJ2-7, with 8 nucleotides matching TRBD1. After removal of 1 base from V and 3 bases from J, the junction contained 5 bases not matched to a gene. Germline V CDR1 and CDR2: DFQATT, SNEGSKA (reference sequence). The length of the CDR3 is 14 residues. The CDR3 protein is CSARAGDRFYEQYF. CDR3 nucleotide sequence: TGCAGTGCTAGAGCGGGGGACAGGTTCTACGAGCAGTACTTC.

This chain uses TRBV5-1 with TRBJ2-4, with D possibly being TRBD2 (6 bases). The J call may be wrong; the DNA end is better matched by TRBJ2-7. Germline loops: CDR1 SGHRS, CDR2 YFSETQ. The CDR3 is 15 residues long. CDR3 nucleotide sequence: TGCGCCAGCAGCTTCGGACAAGGAGGGGCCCTCGAGCAGTACTTC. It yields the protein CASSFGQGGALEQYF.